The subject of this entry is one TCR beta chain. This sample is part of a study of blood T cell repertoires in COVID-19. Assay: immunoSEQ multiplex PCR; the TCRdb copy retains only in-frame clones and omits some. The sample has 100,000 to 150,000 clones, 87% seen once. The clonotype comes from a man in his fifties or sixties with active COVID-19. The sequencing sample was made of peripheral blood.

The CDR3, as DNA: TGCGCCAGCAGCCAGGTGGACAGGGTTCGACCTAGCACAGATACGCAGTATTTT. This sequence encodes CASSQVDRVRPSTDTQYF. This chain joins TRBV4-1 and TRBJ2-3; the match to TRBD1 covers 8 bases. The V and J ends lost 3 bases and 0 bases, in that order; junction bases with no gene match: 11. Per the germline V gene, CDR1 is MGHRA and CDR2 is YSYEKL. This CDR3 is 18 amino acids long.